The rows below give T cell receptor beta chains drawn from one sample of a study of cytomegalovirus exposure and HLA in healthy donors. Some clones are missing from TCRdb's copy, which holds only in-frame ones; the method was immunoSEQ multiplex PCR. Of roughly 110,000 clones in the sample, 82% were seen once. Material: PBMCs. Receptors originate from a man aged 30 to 45 in good health and CMV-seropositive. Both conserved end residues are part of each CDR3. Fields, in order: CDR3 protein, CDR3 DNA, V gene, CDR3 length, clone size, D gene, J gene. The D gene is left open where the match is weak. Size is omitted from some rows. Given values are once, few, many or a class for expanded clones.

CDR3: CASSNEGGRGTEAFF
DNA: TGTGCCAGCAGTAACGAAGGGGGCCGGGGCACTGAAGCTTTCTTT
V: TRBV6-1
length: 15
size: NA
D: TRBD1
J: TRBJ1-1

CDR3: CASSLGTGTAKETQYF
DNA: TGTGCCAGCAGCTTGGGGACCGGGACAGCCAAAGAGACCCAGTACTTC
V: TRBV5-6
length: 16
size: few
D: TRBD1
J: TRBJ2-5

CDR3: CASSLGTRDGKNTGELFF
DNA: TGTGCCAGCAGCTTGGGGACAAGGGACGGTAAAAACACCGGGGAGCTGTTTTTT
V: TRBV11-3
length: 18
size: NA
D: NA
J: TRBJ2-2

CDR3: CSVDSAGKYGYTF
DNA: TGCAGCGTTGATTCGGCAGGGAAGTATGGCTACACCTTC
V: TRBV29-1
length: 13
size: NA
D: NA
J: TRBJ1-2

CDR3: CATSRDVAGSSYEQYF
DNA: TGTGCCACCAGCAGAGACGTGGCAGGTAGCTCCTACGAGCAGTACTTC
V: TRBV15
length: 16
size: NA
D: NA
J: TRBJ2-7

CDR3: CASSRTSGYNEQFF
DNA: TGTGCCAGCAGCAGGACTAGCGGTTACAATGAGCAGTTCTTC
V: TRBV2
length: 14
size: NA
D: TRBD2
J: TRBJ2-1

CDR3: CASGGRGAIYEQYF
DNA: TGCGCCAGCGGTGGGCGGGGAGCCATCTACGAGCAGTACTTC
V: TRBV10-1
length: 14
size: NA
D: NA
J: TRBJ2-7

CDR3: CATSRGRQGDNEQFF
DNA: TGTGCCACCAGCAGAGGTCGACAGGGTGACAATGAGCAGTTCTTC
V: TRBV15
length: 15
size: NA
D: TRBD1
J: TRBJ2-1

CDR3: CASSPGAVAGANVLTF
DNA: TGTGCCAGCAGCCCAGGGGCGGTTGCTGGGGCCAACGTCCTGACTTTC
V: TRBV5-6
length: 16
size: few
D: NA
J: TRBJ2-6

CDR3: CASSIAGLNQPQHF
DNA: TGTGCCAGTAGTATCGCCGGTCTCAATCAGCCCCAGCATTTT
V: TRBV19
length: 14
size: NA
D: NA
J: TRBJ1-5

CDR3: CAGSFDRVADGYTF
DNA: TGTGCCGGCAGCTTTGACAGGGTGGCAGATGGCTACACCTTC
V: TRBV7-9
length: 14
size: once
D: TRBD1
J: TRBJ1-2

CDR3: CASSEVTGSPGNEQFF
DNA: TGTGCCAGCAGTGAAGTCACAGGGTCTCCGGGAAATGAGCAGTTCTTC
V: TRBV6-1
length: 16
size: NA
D: NA
J: TRBJ2-1

CDR3: CASSREGYYGYTF
DNA: TGTGCCAGCAGTAGGGAGGGGTACTATGGCTACACCTTC
V: TRBV27
length: 13
size: NA
D: NA
J: TRBJ1-2

CDR3: CASSGGQDVEQYF
DNA: TGTGCCAGCAGCGGGGGACAGGATGTCGAGCAGTACTTC
V: TRBV9
length: 13
size: NA
D: TRBD1
J: TRBJ2-7

CDR3: CASSLEGTANTEAFF
DNA: TGCGCCAGCAGCTTGGAAGGGACAGCGAACACTGAAGCTTTCTTT
V: TRBV5-1
length: 15
size: NA
D: TRBD1
J: TRBJ1-1

CDR3: CAWSVKLAGEQYF
DNA: TGTGCCTGGAGTGTAAAGCTAGCGGGGGAGCAGTACTTC
V: TRBV30
length: 13
size: NA
D: TRBD2
J: TRBJ2-7

CDR3: CASSPRRGASYEQYF
DNA: TGTGCCAGCAGCCCCAGGCGGGGGGCCTCCTACGAGCAGTACTTC
V: TRBV7-8
length: 15
size: NA
D: TRBD2
J: TRBJ2-7

CDR3: CASSLGAGTANTEAFF
DNA: TGTGCCAGCAGCTTGGGGGCCGGGACAGCGAACACTGAAGCTTTCTTT
V: TRBV5-6
length: 16
size: NA
D: TRBD1
J: TRBJ1-1

CDR3: CASSLVGQAGNTIYF
DNA: TGCGCCAGCAGCTTGGTCGGACAGGCCGGAAACACCATATATTTT
V: TRBV5-1
length: 15
size: NA
D: TRBD1
J: TRBJ1-3

CDR3: CASSPAGGYTDTQYF
DNA: TGTGCCAGCAGCCCAGCGGGGGGGTACACAGATACGCAGTATTTT
V: TRBV28
length: 15
size: NA
D: TRBD2
J: TRBJ2-3

CDR3: CASSQDSSYEQYF
DNA: TGTGCCAGCAGCCAAGACAGCTCCTACGAGCAGTACTTC
V: TRBV4-2
length: 13
size: NA
D: NA
J: TRBJ2-7

CDR3: CASSLDSFEKLFF
DNA: TGTGCCAGCAGCTTAGATTCGTTTGAAAAACTGTTTTTT
V: TRBV11-2
length: 13
size: NA
D: NA
J: TRBJ1-4

CDR3: CASSLGTTNEAFF
DNA: TGTGCCAGCAGCTTAGGCACTACGAATGAAGCTTTCTTT
V: TRBV13
length: 13
size: NA
D: NA
J: TRBJ1-1

CDR3: CASRVAGLNTEAFF
DNA: TGTGCCAGCAGGGTGGCAGGGTTGAACACTGAAGCTTTCTTT
V: TRBV7-8
length: 14
size: few
D: NA
J: TRBJ1-1

CDR3: CASSLGTANSPLHF
DNA: TGTGCCAGCAGCTTAGGGACAGCTAATTCACCCCTCCACTTT
V: TRBV11-1
length: 14
size: NA
D: NA
J: TRBJ1-6

CDR3: CASSPNDRVNGYTF
DNA: TGTGCCAGCAGCCCCAACGACAGGGTTAACGGCTACACCTTC
V: TRBV7-2
length: 14
size: few
D: TRBD1
J: TRBJ1-2